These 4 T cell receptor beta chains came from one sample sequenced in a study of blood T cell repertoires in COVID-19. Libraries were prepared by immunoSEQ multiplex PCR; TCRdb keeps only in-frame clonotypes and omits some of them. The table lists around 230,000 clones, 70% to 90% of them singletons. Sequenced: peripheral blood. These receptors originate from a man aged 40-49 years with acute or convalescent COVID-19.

CDR3 sequence reads: CASSLLTGVFGNEQFF. CDR3 coding DNA: TGTGCCAGCAGCTTATTGACGGGAGTATTTGGGAATGAGCAGTTCTTC. V gene TRBV7-2 combines with J gene TRBJ2-1, with D perhaps matching TRBD2 (6 bases). This CDR3 region has 16 residues. V lost 2 bases and J 7 bases, leaving 18 bases between the germline ends. Germline V gives CDR1 SGHTA, CDR2 FQGNSA.

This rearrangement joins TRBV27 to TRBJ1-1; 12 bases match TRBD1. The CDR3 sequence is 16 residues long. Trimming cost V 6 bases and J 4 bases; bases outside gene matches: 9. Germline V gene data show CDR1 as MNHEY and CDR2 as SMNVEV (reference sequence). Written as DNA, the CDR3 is TGTGCCAGCAGACCGGGACAGGGGGCCTTGGGCACTGAAGCTTTCTTT. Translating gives CASRPGQGALGTEAFF.

The CDR3 here is CASSLYGDKNIQYF. The CDR3 DNA sequence: TGCGCCAGCAGCTTGTACGGTGACAAAAACATTCAGTACTTC. V usage is TRBV5-1 and J usage is TRBJ2-4; the D is unclear. V lost 1 base and J 3 bases, leaving 8 bases between the germline ends. CDR3 length: 14 residues. CDR1 is SGHRS and CDR2 is YFSETQ in the germline V gene.

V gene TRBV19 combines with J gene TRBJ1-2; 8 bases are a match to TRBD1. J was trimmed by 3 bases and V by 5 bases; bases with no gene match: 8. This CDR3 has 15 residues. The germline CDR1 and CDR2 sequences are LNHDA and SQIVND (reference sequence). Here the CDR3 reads CASSATGAPYYGYTF. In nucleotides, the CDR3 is TGTGCCAGTAGTGCGACAGGGGCCCCCTACTATGGCTACACCTTC.